Sequencing of this T cell receptor (beta chain) was carried out in a study of PD-1 blockade in classical Hodgkin lymphoma (TCRdb year 2020). Study-wide context: To define a peripheral blood immune signature of response to PD-1 blockade in classical Hodgkin lymphoma, the study combined TCR beta sequencing with CyTOF. The research as a whole found: Only a single clinical trial cohort was studied, and what caused the repertoire differences, possibly disease activity or prior therapy, remained undefined. Baseline TCR diversity was reported as lower in newly diagnosed patients than in healthy donors, and lower still in relapsed/refractory patients.

As concerns this clone: No cognate antigen has been identified for it. Qualities for individual bases were not recorded, and no much larger clone is one base off.

Including the terminal cysteine and phenylalanine, the CDR3 comprises 17 residues. Only the CDR3 region is kept as DNA, spanning 51 bases read in frame from base 1. The meaning of the sample's time point label: newly diagnosed, previously untreated cHL patient sample. To serve as a comparison group for the relapsed/refractory trial patients, PBMCs were sequenced from patients with newly diagnosed, previously untreated classical Hodgkin lymphoma. Peripheral blood was collected in 8 mL Vacutainer Cell Preparation Tubes, from which PBMCs were isolated by centrifugation and then cryopreserved. Genomic DNA was isolated using the Qiagen DNeasy kit from unsorted PBMCs as well as from negatively selected CD4+ and CD8+ fractions. Amplification of TCR beta CDR3 regions was done by immunoSEQ multiplex PCR with primers that anneal to V and J segments. A synthetic immune receptor repertoire was used to minimize amplification bias, and remaining bias was computationally removed after sequencing. Per the authors' processing: Repertoire diversity was quantified as the Shannon entropy index using custom Python scripts. The unsorted, CD4+ and CD8+ repertoires were each analyzed separately, with the exception of combined analyses, where CD4+ and CD8+ sequences were merged in silico. Entries here come from immuneACCESS through TCRdb and include only in-frame sequences with V and J called. Some clones fail to appear in such tables; in the studies checked, an unresolved V gene covers under half of the shortfall, and the cause of the remainder is unknown. The DNA gave D and trimming, while V, J and clone size come from that table. This sample holds 15,000 to 20,000 clones; 75% to 95% were observed only once. The ten largest clones represent about 7.1% of the sample.

The chain links TRBV21-1 with TRBJ1-1; the table calls TRBD1, which could not be checked here. TRBV21-1 is a documented pseudogene. This sequence was found in a human donor with classical Hodgkin lymphoma. Sequences were obtained from peripheral blood mononuclear cells (PBMCs). The DNA is as follows: TGTGCCAGCAGCAAGTGGAGAGGTAGACAGGGAATCCCTGAAGCTTTCTTT. This translates into CASSKWRGRQGIPEAFF.